This T cell receptor beta chain was recovered during a study of shared clonotypes between healthy human individuals. To note about this clone: What it binds is not known.

Trimming cost V 0 bases and J 10 bases, with 13 bases left between them. Germline lookup yields CDR1 LNHNV and CDR2 YYDKDF (reference sequence). CDR3 size: 14 residues. General observations from the study: Generation probability values for non-shared clonotypes were lower than those for clonotypes shared by all four donors.

In the authors' methods: Without quality scores, immunoSEQ junctional reads could not be filtered like full-length reads. Here immunoSEQ multiplex PCR was the method, and the copy in TCRdb shows in-frame clones only, minus some. V and J calls and clone size follow that table, whereas D and trimming were derived from the DNA. The repertoire has fewer than 2.5 million clones, more than 85% of them found once; the top ten carry about 0.39%. The V and J genes are TRBV15 and TRBJ2-1; the D gene is possibly TRBD2 (5 bases). This receptor was identified in a man younger than 35 in good health. Some clones in this sample may be carry-over from other donors' samples. The sample was naive CD4+ T cells from PBMCs. Indicated subset: CD45RA+ positively selected. CDR3 sequence: CATSRDPGSREQFF. DNA for the CDR3: TGTGCCACCAGCAGAGATCCGGGGTCGCGCGAGCAGTTCTTC.